This T cell receptor (beta chain) was documented in a study of radiation and T cells in renal cell carcinoma. Findings and caveats of the study: Pretreatment tumor biopsies were lacking, so baseline clonotypes are unknown. In blood, top tumor clones expanded by 2 weeks, shrinking by 4.

Turning to this clone: Antigen specificity is unknown.

Time point noted: blood 4 weeks post-SBRT, at nephrectomy. Regarding treatment: 15 Gy SBRT to primary tumor, nephrectomy 4 weeks later. The tumor was a clear cell renal cell carcinoma. The method was immunoSEQ multiplex PCR; TCRdb's version includes in-frame clones alone and lacks a portion of them. This sample has over 120,000 clones, with 75% to 90% found just once. This CDR3 has 15 amino acids. Germline-derived CDR1 and CDR2 are MGHRA and YSYEKL. V shed 0 bases and J shed 5 bases, with 13 bases lying between them. Sample: blood, taken from a patient whose treatment included radiotherapy and nephrectomy. The J gene is TRBJ2-5, the V gene TRBV4-1; no reliable D call. This TCR came from a woman between 45 and 60 years old with renal cell carcinoma. CDR3 sequence reads: CASSQDEQRWETQYF. CDR3 in DNA: TGCGCCAGCAGCCAAGATGAACAAAGGTGGGAGACCCAGTACTTC.